This is a list of T cell receptor beta chains from one sample in a study of Ad26.COV2.S vaccination and SARS-CoV-2 variants. Using immunoSEQ multiplex PCR, the repertoire was profiled, and TCRdb retains in-frame clones only, with some absent. The table shows about 680,000 clones, with roughly 90% occurring only once. The sequencing here drew on peripheral blood, taken in a trial of Ad26.COV2.S vaccine versus placebo. The origin of the receptors is a person between 18 and 65 years old who received the Ad26.COV2.S COVID-19 vaccine or a placebo. Each CDR3 is given with its conserved first and last residue. The D gene is left open where the match is weak. Size is omitted from some rows. Given values are once, few, many or a class for expanded clones.

J: TRBJ1-2
D: TRBD1
V: TRBV7-2
size: once
DNA: TGTGCCAGCAGCTTCGACAGGGGGGGATATGGCTACACCTTC
CDR3: CASSFDRGGYGYTF

J: TRBJ2-1
D: TRBD2
V: TRBV10-3
size: .
DNA: TGTGCCATCAGTGACCTAGCGGGAGGGCCAGTCAATGAGCAGTTCTTC
CDR3: CAISDLAGGPVNEQFF

J: TRBJ2-7
D: TRBD1
V: TRBV5-5
size: .
DNA: TGTGCCAGCGGACAGGGAGCCAACGAGCAGTACTTC
CDR3: CASGQGANEQYF

J: TRBJ2-1
D: TRBD1
V: TRBV10-3
size: .
DNA: TGTGCCATCAGTGACCTCTCCCGGGACAGGGGGGATGAGCAGTTCTTC
CDR3: CAISDLSRDRGDEQFF

J: TRBJ2-1
D: .
V: TRBV19
size: .
DNA: TGTGCCAGTAGTGCCGGGACGTTCTACAATGAGCAGTTCTTC
CDR3: CASSAGTFYNEQFF

J: TRBJ1-1
D: .
V: TRBV7-3
size: .
DNA: TGTGCCAGCAGCACCGGATTGAACACTGAAGCTTTCTTT
CDR3: CASSTGLNTEAFF

J: TRBJ1-4
D: .
V: TRBV7-2
size: .
DNA: TGTGCCAGCAGCTTAGCTGGGGCTATGGCTGAAAAACTGTTTTTT
CDR3: CASSLAGAMAEKLFF

J: TRBJ1-4
D: .
V: TRBV3-1/TRBV3-2
size: .
DNA: TGTGCCAGCAGCCAGGTTACAGGGATCGGTGAAAAACTGTTTTTT
CDR3: CASSQVTGIGEKLFF

J: TRBJ1-1
D: .
V: TRBV30
size: .
DNA: TGTGCCTGGGGGGGATATAACACCAGAAACACTGAAGCTTTCTTT
CDR3: CAWGGYNTRNTEAFF

J: TRBJ1-4
D: .
V: TRBV28
size: .
DNA: TGTGCCAGCAGTTTGGCGGAGAGGCTGTTTTTT
CDR3: CASSLAERLFF

J: TRBJ2-1
D: TRBD2
V: TRBV5-1
size: .
DNA: TGCGCCAGCAGCTTGGCCGGGTCTGCGGGAGGGACCTACAATGAGCAGTTCTTC
CDR3: CASSLAGSAGGTYNEQFF

J: TRBJ1-4
D: .
V: TRBV19
size: .
DNA: TGTGCCAGTGGGGGGGGAAAACTGTTTTTT
CDR3: CASGGGKLFF

J: TRBJ2-4
D: .
V: TRBV6-6
size: .
DNA: TGTGCCAGCAGTTTCACCGGAGGGATAAACATTCAGTACTTC
CDR3: CASSFTGGINIQYF

J: TRBJ1-1
D: TRBD1
V: TRBV7-2
size: .
DNA: TGTGCCAGCAGCCCGGACAGGGCGAACACTGAAGCTTTCTTT
CDR3: CASSPDRANTEAFF

J: TRBJ2-7
D: TRBD1
V: TRBV7-9
size: .
DNA: TGTGCCAGCAGCTTCCGGGACAGGGGCGACGAGCAGTACTTC
CDR3: CASSFRDRGDEQYF

J: TRBJ1-2
D: TRBD1
V: TRBV6-1
size: .
DNA: TGTGCCAGCAGTGAAGCTGGTGGACAGGGGGTCTATGGCTACACCTTC
CDR3: CASSEAGGQGVYGYTF

J: TRBJ1-4
D: .
V: TRBV9
size: .
DNA: TGTGCCAGCAGCGTAGGGCCGATTAATGAAAAACTGTTTTTT
CDR3: CASSVGPINEKLFF

J: TRBJ2-1
D: .
V: TRBV5-5
size: .
DNA: TGTGCCAGCACCCCGGGAATGGATCACAATGAGCAGTTCTTC
CDR3: CASTPGMDHNEQFF

J: TRBJ1-3
D: .
V: TRBV9
size: few
DNA: TGTGCCAGCAGCGCTCAATTGCTCGGCCCCCGCACCGGAAACACCATATATTTT
CDR3: CASSAQLLGPRTGNTIYF

J: TRBJ1-5
D: .
V: TRBV6-5
size: .
DNA: TGTGCCAGCAGCATGGACAGAGCAACCCAGCATTTT
CDR3: CASSMDRATQHF

J: TRBJ1-1
D: TRBD1
V: TRBV10-3
size: .
DNA: TGTGCCATCAGTGATAGGCAGGGGGGGCATAGCACTGAAGCTTTCTTT
CDR3: CAISDRQGGHSTEAFF

J: TRBJ2-5
D: .
V: TRBV6-6
size: many
DNA: TGTGCCAGCAGTTATGGCTCCTTGTACCAAGAGACCCAGTACTTC
CDR3: CASSYGSLYQETQYF

J: TRBJ2-1
D: TRBD2
V: TRBV15
size: .
DNA: TGTGCCACCAGCAGGACCCCACTAGCGGGGGTCAGCGAGCAGTTCTTC
CDR3: CATSRTPLAGVSEQFF